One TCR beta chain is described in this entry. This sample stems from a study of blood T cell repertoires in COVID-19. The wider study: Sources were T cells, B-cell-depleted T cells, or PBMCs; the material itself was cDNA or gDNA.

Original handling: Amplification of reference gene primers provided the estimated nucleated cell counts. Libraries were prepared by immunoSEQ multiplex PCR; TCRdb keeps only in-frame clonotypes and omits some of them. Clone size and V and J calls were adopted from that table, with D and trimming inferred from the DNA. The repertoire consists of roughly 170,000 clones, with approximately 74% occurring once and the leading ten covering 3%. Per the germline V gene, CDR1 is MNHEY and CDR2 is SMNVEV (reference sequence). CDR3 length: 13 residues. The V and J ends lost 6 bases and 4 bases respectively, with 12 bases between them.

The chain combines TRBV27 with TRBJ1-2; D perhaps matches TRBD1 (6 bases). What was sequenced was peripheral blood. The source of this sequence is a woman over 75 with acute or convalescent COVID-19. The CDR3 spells CASRTGQFYGYTF. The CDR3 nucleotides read TGTGCCAGCAGAACTGGACAGTTCTATGGCTACACCTTC.